Following are 20 T cell receptor beta chains from one sample sequenced in a study of neoadjuvant anti-PD-1 for oral cavity cancer. TCRdb's copy holds only in-frame clones and misses some; the assay was immunoSEQ multiplex PCR. The sample consists of 15,000 to 20,000 clones, 50% to 65% of them appearing once. The sample here was PBMCs, taken before nivolumab (anti-PD-1) treatment. The receptors were gathered from a person aged 40-85 years with oral cavity squamous cell carcinoma.

The V and J genes are TRBV20-1 and TRBJ2-7, with D unclear. The ends were cut back, 4 bases at V and 3 bases at J, with 7 bases in the middle. The CDR3 has 11 amino acids. In germline, CDR1 is DFQATT, CDR2 SNEGSKA (reference sequence). CDR3 coding DNA: TGCAGTGCTATGGGCTACTACGAGCAGTACTTC. Residues: CSAMGYYEQYF.

J is TRBJ1-2 and V is TRBV7-3, with D hard to call. CDR1 and CDR2 (germline): SGHTA, FQGTGA. Trimming removed 5 bases from V and 10 bases from J, with 14 bases in between. This CDR3 has 12 residues. CDR3 in DNA: TGTGCCAGCAGCCTCCATGGGCAGGACTACACCTTC. It specifies CASSLHGQDYTF. Full variable domain (remainder filled in from reference TRBV7-3 and TRBJ1-2): GAGVSQTPSNKVTEKGKYVELRCDPISGHTALYWYRQSLGQGPEFLIYFQGTGAADDSGLPNDRFFAVRPEGSVSTLKIQRTERGDSAVYLCASSLHGQDYTFGSGTRLTVV.

V gene TRBV5-4 combines with J gene TRBJ2-7; TRBD2 matches at 10 bases. The CDR3 covers 14 residues. The V and J ends lost 4 bases and 3 bases, in that order; junction bases with no gene match: 4. CDR1 and CDR2 (germline): SGHNT, YYREEE (reference sequence). This CDR3 reads CASSEGLAVYEQYF. In DNA, the CDR3 is TGTGCCAGCAGCGAAGGACTAGCGGTCTACGAGCAGTACTTC.

This clone was counted once. V and J are TRBV4-1 and TRBJ2-3; 14 positions agree with TRBD2. Germline loops: CDR1 MGHRA, CDR2 YSYEKL. The ends lost 0 bases at V and 8 bases at J; junction bases unmatched: 4. This CDR3 has 16 residues. CDR3 residues: CASSQDGTSGSGTQYF. The DNA for the CDR3 is TGCGCCAGCAGCCAAGATGGGACTAGCGGGAGCGGTACGCAGTATTTT.

This sequence joins TRBV30 and TRBJ1-1, with D perhaps TRBD1 (5 bases). Germline lookup yields CDR1 GTSNPN and CDR2 SVGIG (reference sequence). The CDR3 sequence is 13 residues long. V dropped 1 base and J dropped 4 bases, with 10 bases sitting between them. CDR3 in DNA: TGTGCCTGGAGTGAGGCAGGGAGCACTGAAGCTTTCTTT. Translating gives CAWSEAGSTEAFF. The whole variable domain, remainder taken from reference TRBV30 and TRBJ1-1, is SQTIHQWPATLVQPVGSPLSLECTVEGTSNPNLYWYRQAAGRGLQLLFYSVGIGQISSEVPQNLSASRPQDRQFILSSKKLLLSDSGFYLCAWSEAGSTEAFFGQGTRLTVV.

V gene TRBV7-9 combines with J gene TRBJ2-7, with 7 nucleotides matching TRBD2. The V segment lost 1 base and the J segment 2 bases; nucleotides outside the gene matches: 11. Germline V lookup: CDR1 SEHNR, CDR2 FQNEAQ (reference sequence). This CDR3 is 17 amino acids long. The CDR3 nucleotides are TGTGCCAGCAGCTTAGGTTCGGCGGGAGCGAACCCCTACGAGCAGTACTTC. It encodes CASSLGSAGANPYEQYF. The full variable domain, its missing parts supplied by reference TRBV7-9 and TRBJ2-7, is DTGVSQNPRHKITKRGQNVTFRCDPISEHNRLYWYRQTLGQGPEFLTYFQNEAQLEKSRLLSDRFSAERPKGSFSTLEIQRTEQGDSAMYLCASSLGSAGANPYEQYFGPGTRLTVT.

The CDR3 DNA is TGTGCCAGCAGTGAGGCGGGGGGCTCAGATACGCAGTATTTT. It yields the protein CASSEAGGSDTQYF. The J gene is TRBJ2-3, the V gene TRBV2; 8 bases align to TRBD2. CDR1 and CDR2 (germline): SNHLY, FYNNEI. With 3 bases clipped from V and 4 bases from J, the junction kept 3 bases outside the gene matches. This CDR3 is 14 amino acids long.

The chain has TRBV13 and TRBJ2-7; 10 nucleotides match TRBD2. The CDR3 is 13 residues long. Trimming removed 5 bases from V and 7 bases from J; junction bases left unmatched: 5. In germline, CDR1 is PRHDT, CDR2 FYEKMQ (reference sequence). Here the CDR3 reads CASSPGGLAEQYF. The CDR3 region has the DNA TGTGCCAGCAGCCCGGGGGGACTAGCGGAGCAGTACTTC.

The chain has TRBV2 and TRBJ2-3; D is unresolved. The germline gives CDR1 SNHLY, CDR2 FYNNEI. The V and J ends lost 5 bases and 7 bases respectively, with 10 bases between them. CDR3 size: 12 residues. This CDR3 reads CASSKTYHTQYF. CDR3 nucleotide sequence: TGTGCCAGCAGTAAGACTTATCATACGCAGTATTTT.

The rearrangement joins TRBV10-1 to TRBJ2-7; 7 bases are shared with TRBD1. This CDR3 region has 13 residues. J was trimmed by 6 bases and V by 2 bases; bases with no gene match: 4. Germline CDR1 is WNHNN and CDR2 is SYGVQD (reference sequence). The CDR3 DNA is TGCGCCAGCAGTGAGGCAGGGGGTTTCGAGCAGTACTTC. It encodes CASSEAGGFEQYF.

This clone was detected only a few times. The chain uses TRBV12-5 and TRBJ2-1, with TRBD2 identical over 8 bases. J gave up 8 bases and V 5 bases, and 5 bases lay outside the gene matches. The length of the CDR3 is 13 residues. Germline V gene data show CDR1 as LGHNT and CDR2 as FRNRAP. CDR3 sequence: CASGPGGGDEQFF. The CDR3 DNA reads TGTGCTAGTGGTCCCGGGGGGGGCGATGAGCAGTTCTTC.

This clone has a handful of counts. V usage is TRBV2 and J usage is TRBJ1-4, with 7 bases aligning to TRBD1. The CDR3 consists of 13 residues. Losses at the gene ends were 3 bases for V and 8 bases for J; bases not matched to a gene: 3. Germline-derived CDR1 and CDR2 are SNHLY and FYNNEI. The CDR3 DNA reads TGTGCCAGCAGTGAGACAGGGTGGGAAAAACTGTTTTTT. Protein sequence: CASSETGWEKLFF.

The V gene is TRBV5-1, the J gene TRBJ2-3; D is unresolved. Per germline, CDR1 SGHRS and CDR2 YFSETQ. This CDR3 contains 14 residues. V dropped 0 bases and J dropped 2 bases, with 7 bases sitting between them. This chain's CDR3 is CASSLAWITDTQYF. The CDR3 DNA reads as TGCGCCAGCAGCTTGGCCTGGATCACAGATACGCAGTATTTT. The whole variable domain, remainder taken from reference TRBV5-1 and TRBJ2-3, is KAGVTQTPRYLIKTRGQQVTLSCSPISGHRSVSWYQQTPGQGLQFLFEYFSETQRNKGNFPGRFSGRQFSNSRSEMNVSTLELGDSALYLCASSLAWITDTQYFGPGTRLTVL.

V is TRBV29-1 and J is TRBJ1-5; 9 nucleotides line up with TRBD1. Per the germline V gene, CDR1 is SQVTM and CDR2 is ANQGSEA. The CDR3 spans 15 residues. After removal of 5 bases from V and 0 bases from J, the junction contained 5 bases not matched to a gene. This CDR3 is CSVSLTGGSNQPQHF. The CDR3 nucleotides are TGCAGCGTTTCCTTGACAGGGGGTAGCAATCAGCCCCAGCATTTT.

This clone was counted only a few times. CDR3 sequence (DNA): TGTGCCTGGAGTGTCCTCTCACGGGGCGACCCTCCGTGGTTGAGCAATCAGCCCCAGCATTTT. Amino acid sequence: CAWSVLSRGDPPWLSNQPQHF. The rearrangement uses TRBV30 and TRBJ1-5, with a tentative D call TRBD1 (5 bases). This CDR3 has 21 amino acids. From germline, CDR1 is GTSNPN and CDR2 SVGIG (reference sequence). V gave up 0 bases and J gave up 1 base, with 28 bases separating them.

This clone occurred once. This rearrangement joins TRBV7-8 to TRBJ2-3; possible D gene TRBD2, 5 bases. The V end lost 6 bases, the J end lost 6 bases, and 19 bases lay between the germline ends. The CDR3 runs 15 residues. Germline lookup yields CDR1 SGHVS and CDR2 FQNEAQ. This chain's CDR3 is CASRGDWWELDTQYF. In DNA, the CDR3 is TGTGCCAGCAGGGGAGATTGGTGGGAACTTGATACGCAGTATTTT.

This sequence joins TRBV2 and TRBJ2-7; no clear D. Germline CDR1 reads SNHLY; CDR2 reads FYNNEI. V gave up 6 bases and J gave up 5 bases, with 14 bases separating them. The length of the CDR3 is 13 residues. The CDR3 coding sequence is TGTGCCAGCAGCCCCCAAGGCTTGGACGAGCAGTACTTC. Its translation: CASSPQGLDEQYF.

The chain carries TRBV7-8 and TRBJ1-1; D gene unclear. The germline V and J ends were trimmed by 1 base and 7 bases, with 7 bases remaining between them. The CDR3 extends over 12 amino acids. Germline loops: CDR1 SGHVS, CDR2 FQNEAQ. The CDR3 DNA reads as TGTGCCAGCAGCTTAGAGCGAGGTGAAGCTTTCTTT. It is translated as CASSLERGEAFF.

This chain joins TRBV6-1 and TRBJ2-5, with TRBD2 matching over 12 bases. Matching the DNA end better, TRBJ2-7 makes the J call doubtful. The germline V gene has CDR1 MNHNS and CDR2 SASEGT. This CDR3 region has 15 residues. The CDR3 bases are TGTGCCAGCAGTAGACTAGCGGGAGACTTCTACGAGCAGTACTTC. It is translated as CASSRLAGDFYEQYF.

The genes are TRBV6-5 and TRBJ2-2; D ambiguous. The CDR3 runs 15 residues. V was clipped by 4 bases and J by 0 bases, with 9 bases between them. CDR1 and CDR2 (germline): MNHEY, SVGAGI. The CDR3 loop reads CASSWTDANTGELFF. The DNA of the CDR3 is TGTGCCAGCAGTTGGACCGACGCGAACACCGGGGAGCTGTTTTTT.